This TCR beta chain was sequenced for a study of identifying expanded T cells in peripheral blood. V was cut by 3 bases and J by 3 bases, with 12 bases left in between. The V gene's germline CDR1 is SGHDT and CDR2 YYEEEE. This CDR3 spans 14 amino acids. The table lists this clone with a count of one. Its specificity is unknown. Study findings and constraints: Over two and four weeks, about 17 and 20 clones changed, versus roughly 1.1 between replicates.

Healthy donors had no documented immune events, such as infections, while sampled. Using immunoSEQ multiplex PCR, the repertoire was profiled, and TCRdb retains in-frame clones only, with some absent. The sample yields 120,000 or so clones, 84% seen once. Sequenced material: blood. The sequence was obtained from a person aged 18 to 75 in good health. V usage is TRBV5-6 and J usage is TRBJ1-1, with D possibly TRBD1 on 6 matching bases. The CDR3 loop reads CASSWGAGDTEAFF. CDR3 in DNA: TGTGCCAGCAGCTGGGGGGCAGGTGACACTGAAGCTTTCTTT.